This T cell receptor (beta chain) came from a study of shared clonotypes between healthy human individuals. This table comes from immunoSEQ multiplex PCR, and its TCRdb copy is limited to in-frame clones, with some not included. The sample has about 2.3 million clones, about 90% seen once. This clone was seen just once. The sample taken for sequencing was naive CD4+ T cells from PBMCs. Subset denoted: CD45RA+ positively selected. This clonotype originated in a man younger than 35 in good health. Some clones in this sample may be carry-over from other donors' samples.

This chain's CDR3 is CATGTAPMNTEAFF. In nucleotides, the CDR3 is TGTGCTACCGGGACAGCCCCGATGAACACTGAAGCTTTCTTT. V usage is TRBV28 and J usage is TRBJ1-1; 7 positions match TRBD1. Germline V gene sequence: CDR1 MDHEN, CDR2 SYDVKM. This CDR3 has 14 amino acids.